These 3 T cell receptor beta chains were sequenced from one sample in a study of shared clonotypes between healthy human individuals. Sequencing was performed with immunoSEQ multiplex PCR; in TCRdb, only in-frame clones are kept and a portion is missing. Of a few hundred thousand clones listed, about nine tenths were seen once; the top ten hold 15% to 20%. Sequencing was carried out using memory CD8+ T cells sorted from blood. Subset of the sample: CD45RO+ cells pooled with CCR7-negative TemRA cells. The source of these receptors is a man aged 18 to 29 in good health.

This sequence joins TRBV5-6 and TRBJ2-2; weak D call: TRBD2 (5 bases). V lost 0 bases to trimming and J lost 6 bases, with 12 bases between them. The germline gives CDR1 SGHDT, CDR2 YYEEEE. CDR3 length: 15 residues. CDR3 DNA: TGTGCCAGCAGCTTGGCGATTTGGGGAGCCGGGGAGCTGTTTTTT. It specifies CASSLAIWGAGELFF.

The chain carries TRBV30 and TRBJ1-4; D is unclear. Germline CDR1 is GTSNPN and CDR2 is SVGIG (reference sequence). V lost 1 base and J lost 6, with 9 bases in between. The CDR3 is made up of 13 amino acids. CDR3 amino acids: CAWSGVGYEKLFF. Here the CDR3 DNA reads TGTGCCTGGAGTGGGGTGGGGTATGAAAAACTGTTTTTT.

With regard to this clone: The conserved closing phenylalanine or tryptophan is absent in this CDR3, likely reflecting a read error. The DNA is omitted, as the CDR3 cannot be located on it reliably, and the CDR3 follows TCRdb's listing. The chain combines TRBV11-2 with TRBJ1-6. The CDR3 is 11 residues long, ends included. CDR1 is SGHAT, CDR2 FQNNGV, per germline. CDR3 sequence reads: CASSLAKLTLV.